Listed here are 17 T cell receptor beta chains from one sample, sequenced in a study of T cell clonality in common variable immunodeficiency. Only in-frame clones appear in the TCRdb table, and some are missing; sequencing was by immunoSEQ multiplex PCR. Observed are 60,000 to 75,000 clones, no singletons, with the top ten taking about 1.5%. The sequencing sample was made of peripheral blood mononuclear cells. These receptors all come from a person aged 18 to 70 in good health.

This clone has ten or more counts. Read data end 3 residues before the CDR3 end; the end is taken from the germline J gene. The chain combines TRBV20-1 with TRBJ2-1; 9 bases agree with TRBD1. CDR3 length: 14 amino acids. The germline CDR1 and CDR2 sequences are DFQATT and SNEGSKA (reference sequence). The J segment lost 4 bases and the V segment lost 3 bases, leaving 4 bases of the junction unmatched. CDR3 DNA, as far as it was read: TGCAGTGCTAGTGGGACAGGGATGTACAATGAG. This sequence encodes CSASGTGMYNE. The complete CDR3 reads CSASGTGMYNEQFF.

The sample holds many counts of this clone. The CDR3 is cut off 3 residues early in the read; its end comes from the germline J gene. V is TRBV20-1 and J is TRBJ1-2, with TRBD1 matching over 9 bases. V was pared by 2 bases and J by 4 bases, with 11 bases of the junction left unmatched. Germline V CDR1 and CDR2: DFQATT, SNEGSKA (reference sequence). CDR3 size: 16 residues. The CDR3 sequence: CSARSPGTGIFYGYTF. The covered CDR3 bases are TGCAGTGCTAGATCCCCCGGGACAGGGATTTTCTATGGC.

Ten or more counts support this clone. The sequenced part of the CDR3 DNA is TGTGCCAGTAGTATTTCAGGGTATGGC. Protein product: CASSISGYG. The whole CDR3 is CASSISGYGYTF. J is TRBJ1-2 and V is TRBV19; a possible D gene is TRBD1 (5 bases). The read gets to within 3 residues of the CDR3 end, and the germline J gene fills in the rest. This CDR3 spans 12 amino acids. Germline V gives CDR1 LNHDA, CDR2 SQIVND (reference sequence). V shed 3 bases and J shed 5 bases, with 7 bases lying between them. Full variable domain (remainder filled in from reference TRBV19 and TRBJ1-2): DGGITQSPKYLFRKEGQNVTLSCEQNLNHDAMYWYRQDPGQGLRLIYYSQIVNDFQKGDIAEGYSVSREKKESFPLTVTSAQKNPTAFYLCASSISGYGYTFGSGTRLTVV.

This clone was found many times. The CDR3 end falls 3 residues outside the read, so it is completed with the germline J gene. The V and J genes are TRBV20-1 and TRBJ1-2; tentative D call: TRBD1 (5 bases). Trimming removed 6 bases at V and 4 bases at J, with 21 bases between. The germline V gene encodes CDR1 DFQATT and CDR2 SNEGSKA (reference sequence). The CDR3 is 15 residues long. The CDR3 sequence is CSARDLQPGIYGYTF. The CDR3 DNA, read in part, is TGCAGTGCCCGGGACTTACAGCCGGGGATCTATGGC.

This clone was detected many times. The sequenced fragment ends 3 residues before the CDR3 boundary, so the rest is inferred from the germline J gene. The chain has TRBV20-1 and TRBJ2-2; D remains ambiguous. CDR1 DFQATT and CDR2 SNEGSKA come from the germline V gene (reference sequence). V lost 6 bases and J lost 4, with 12 bases in between. The CDR3 consists of 13 residues. The covered CDR3 bases are TGCAGTGCCACGGCGGTGTCCACCGGGGAG. Residues: CSATAVSTGE. The CDR3, in full, reads CSATAVSTGELFF.

Many counts were recorded for this clone. Read coverage stops 3 residues before the CDR3 terminus; the germline J gene supplies the remainder. The chain is built from TRBV19 and TRBJ1-5, with a weak D call TRBD1 (6 bases). Between the trimmed V and J ends, which lost 8 bases and 7 bases, there was a span of 21 bases. This CDR3 contains 15 residues. Germline assignment: CDR1 LNHDA and CDR2 SQIVND (reference sequence). The sequenced part of the CDR3 DNA is TGTGCCAGTTCCCCAGGGGAGACGACAAAGCAGCCC. It is translated as CASSPGETTKQP. The whole CDR3 sequence is CASSPGETTKQPQHF.

This clone came up many times. The observed sequence ends 3 residues before the CDR3 terminus, with the missing tail filled in from the germline J gene. The gene calls are TRBV7-9 and TRBJ1-1, with D tentatively TRBD1 (5 bases). CDR1 is SEHNR and CDR2 is FQNEAQ in the germline V gene (reference sequence). Between the trimmed V and J ends, which lost 6 bases and 5 bases, there was a span of 19 bases. CDR3 length: 15 amino acids. This CDR3 is CASSPWGGEGTEAFF. Partial CDR3 DNA: TGTGCCAGCAGTCCTTGGGGAGGAGAGGGGACTGAA. Full variable domain (rest looked up from reference TRBV7-9 and TRBJ1-1): DTGVSQNPRHKITKRGQNVTFRCDPISEHNRLYWYRQTLGQGPEFLTYFQNEAQLEKSRLLSDRFSAERPKGSFSTLEIQRTEQGDSAMYLCASSPWGGEGTEAFFGQGTRLTVV.

At least ten counts were recorded for this clone. The sequenced fragment ends 3 residues before the CDR3 boundary, so the rest is inferred from the germline J gene. The V call is TRBV19, the J call TRBJ2-7; the match to TRBD2 covers 13 bases. With V trimmed by 5 bases and J by 3 bases, 7 bases remained unmatched. This CDR3 region has 16 residues. Germline CDR1 is LNHDA and CDR2 is SQIVND (reference sequence). Incomplete CDR3 DNA: TGTGCCAGTAGTCAACGGACTAGCGGGAGTTACTACGAG. Encoded protein: CASSQRTSGSYYE. The entire CDR3 is CASSQRTSGSYYEQYF. Full variable domain (missing parts from reference TRBV19 and TRBJ2-7): DGGITQSPKYLFRKEGQNVTLSCEQNLNHDAMYWYRQDPGQGLRLIYYSQIVNDFQKGDIAEGYSVSREKKESFPLTVTSAQKNPTAFYLCASSQRTSGSYYEQYFGPGTRLTVT.

The table lists this clone with many counts. Read sequence stops 3 residues before the CDR3 end, and the germline J gene provides the missing end. The chain combines TRBV9 with TRBJ2-5, with 10 bases identical to TRBD2. V dropped 2 bases and J dropped 4; count of bases not matched to a gene: 8. The CDR3 covers 16 residues. The germline V gene encodes CDR1 SGDLS and CDR2 YYNGEE. The sequenced CDR3 bases are TGTGCCAGCAGCGTTTCTGTAGCGGGAGGCGCAGAGACC. It specifies CASSVSVAGGAET. The full CDR3 protein reads CASSVSVAGGAETQYF.

This clone has a count of ten or more. Read sequence stops 3 residues before the CDR3 end, and the germline J gene provides the missing end. This chain uses TRBV5-4 with TRBJ2-7; 8 bases match TRBD2. V trimming: 3 bases; J trimming: 5 bases; junction bases outside the gene matches: 13. The germline V gene has CDR1 SGHNT and CDR2 YYREEE (reference sequence). The CDR3 runs 16 residues. CDR3 bases read: TGTGCCAGCAGCTCCGATCTGGGACTAGGGTTCGACGAG. Translated, it gives CASSSDLGLGFDE. The CDR3, in full, reads CASSSDLGLGFDEQYF.

This clone was seen ten or more times. The CDR3 extends 3 residues past the end of the read, so its final part is completed from the germline J gene. The gene calls are TRBV20-1 and TRBJ2-3, with 8 nucleotides matching TRBD2. CDR3 size: 12 residues. Germline V gives CDR1 DFQATT, CDR2 SNEGSKA (reference sequence). The sequenced CDR3 bases are TGCAGCTTTTCTAGCGGGCCAGATACG. This gives the protein CSFSSGPDT. The whole CDR3 is CSFSSGPDTQYF.

This clone was observed many times. The read gets to within 3 residues of the CDR3 end, and the germline J gene fills in the rest. The chain recombines TRBV20-1 with TRBJ2-3; 10 nucleotides match TRBD2. CDR1 and CDR2 from the germline V gene are DFQATT and SNEGSKA (reference sequence). The CDR3 extends over 16 amino acids. J gave up 2 bases and V 3 bases, and 8 bases lay outside the gene matches. CDR3 bases read: TGCAGTGCTAGCGATTCCAGCGGGAGGGCCACAGATACG. Translation gives CSASDSSGRATDT. Given in full, the CDR3 is CSASDSSGRATDTQYF.

In this sample, this clone turned up many times. The read terminates 3 residues before the CDR3 end, so the remaining end is supplied by the germline J gene. The chain couples TRBV20-1 to TRBJ2-7, with D tentatively TRBD1 (6 bases). The CDR3 runs to 13 residues. The V end was cut by 5 bases, the J end by 0 bases, with 11 bases between. Germline V gives CDR1 DFQATT, CDR2 SNEGSKA (reference sequence). The CDR3 region is CSAGTRTSYEQYF. CDR3 bases read: TGCAGTGCTGGGACACGAACCTCCTACGAG.

This clone was counted ten times or more. The read falls 3 residues short of the CDR3 end, and the missing part is taken from the germline J gene. V gene TRBV7-2 combines with J gene TRBJ2-7; TRBD1 aligns across 7 bases. Germline V gene lookup returns CDR1 SGHTA and CDR2 FQGNSA. CDR3 length: 15 residues. V dropped 2 bases and J dropped 0; count of bases not matched to a gene: 4. The sequenced part of the CDR3 DNA is TGTGCCAGCAGCTTAAAGTGGGACAGCTCCTACGAG. This sequence encodes CASSLKWDSSYE. The entire CDR3 reads CASSLKWDSSYEQYF.

This clone was seen ten or more times. Read sequence stops 3 residues before the CDR3 end, and the germline J gene provides the missing end. This chain uses TRBV30 with TRBJ2-7, with 9 bases lining up with TRBD1. CDR3 length: 15 amino acids. Trimming removed 4 bases from V and 4 bases from J; junction bases left unmatched: 11. CDR1 and CDR2 (germline): GTSNPN, SVGIG (reference sequence). The CDR3 protein is CAWKRGPGTGYEQYF. The sequenced CDR3 bases are TGTGCCTGGAAAAGAGGACCCGGGACAGGGTACGAG.

This clone was counted at least ten times. The CDR3 end lies 3 residues beyond the end of the read and is filled in from the germline J gene. The genes are TRBV6-7 and TRBJ1-2, with TRBD1 identical over 7 bases. TRBV6-7 is labeled an ORF, and its function is uncertain. This CDR3 spans 16 amino acids. Unmatched junction bases numbered 12, after V lost 5 bases and J lost 3 bases. CDR3 loop: CASSPRRGTVYYGYTF. The DNA read from the CDR3 is TGTGCCAGCAGTCCCCGAAGAGGGACAGTTTACTATGGC.

At least ten counts were recorded for this clone. Read coverage stops 3 residues before the CDR3 terminus; the germline J gene supplies the remainder. The chain couples TRBV20-1 to TRBJ1-2, with D maybe TRBD1 (6 bases). Germline lookup yields CDR1 DFQATT and CDR2 SNEGSKA (reference sequence). The ends were cut back, 6 bases at V and 6 bases at J, with 14 bases in the middle. This CDR3 comprises 12 residues. Incomplete CDR3 DNA: TGCAGTGCCTCGGACAGAAAGGATGGC. It translates to CSASDRKDG. The CDR3, in full, reads CSASDRKDGYTF.